This TCR beta chain stems from a study of T cell responses to AZD1222 COVID-19 vaccine. The V end was cut by 3 bases, the J end by 2 bases, with 14 bases between. Germline-derived CDR1 and CDR2 are MNHNS and SASEGT. This CDR3 spans 15 amino acids. Study-wide results and limits: Close to half of spike-specific TCRs reportedly recognize unmutated variant regions. None of the repertoires were sampled until the peak T cell response had passed.

Sequencing used immunoSEQ multiplex PCR; TCRdb keeps in-frame clones, though not all of them. The repertoire includes fewer than 200,000 clones, approximately 90% of them detected once, and 3.6% sits in the top ten. This clone showed up just once. What it binds is not known. The source of this sequence is an adult who received the MenACWY meningococcal vaccine as a control. V usage is TRBV6-1 and J usage is TRBJ2-7, with D uncertain. The source material was peripheral blood, sampled 28 days after the second dose of the MenACWY control vaccine. CDR3 in amino acids: CASSDPDILTYEQYF. The CDR3 bases are TGTGCCAGCAGTGACCCCGACATCCTAACCTACGAGCAGTACTTC.